The next 7 T cell receptor beta chains were all read from a single sample in a study of T-cell reconstitution after alpha-beta-depleted transplantation in children. A library of TCRbeta sequences, prepared with unique molecular identifiers, was generated. TCRdb re-analysed the PCR reads in MiXCR, keeping a single row per CDR3 protein. The sample carries about 370,000 distinct CDR3 sequences, around 21% recorded once. The sequences come from PBMCs from the stem cell graft donor, collected from the stem cell graft. The receptor set was obtained from a human donor who donated a stem cell graft to a child with acute myeloid leukemia.

The V and J genes are TRBV7-3 and TRBJ2-3; D is unclear. Trimming pared 4 bases from V and 8 bases from J, leaving 13 bases between. The germline V gene encodes CDR1 SGHTA and CDR2 FQGTGA. This CDR3 spans 13 amino acids. The CDR3 sequence: CASSSTSRATQYF. The CDR3 nucleotides are TGTGCCAGCAGCTCAACCTCCCGGGCTACGCAGTATTTT.

Only a few counts were recorded for this clonotype. This chain links TRBV7-9 with TRBJ2-7; 10 bases map to TRBD2. Looked up from germline, CDR1 is SEHNR and CDR2 is FQNEAQ (reference sequence). V dropped 4 bases and J dropped 2; count of bases not matched to a gene: 5. CDR3 length: 15 residues. The CDR3 sequence: CASSYSGRITYEQYF. Here the CDR3 DNA reads TGTGCCAGCAGCTATAGCGGGAGGATTACCTACGAGCAGTACTTC.

This clonotype appeared a few times. The chain joins TRBV20-1 to TRBJ1-6; 7 positions match TRBD1. This CDR3 spans 16 amino acids. Germline values: CDR1 DFQATT, CDR2 SNEGSKA (reference sequence). J gave up 9 bases and V 1 base, and 12 bases lay outside the gene matches. CDR3 nucleotide sequence: TGCAGTGCTAGAGTTGACAGGAGAGGACAGGCTTCACCCCTCCACTTT. It translates to CSARVDRRGQASPLHF.

Details on this clonotype: Sequence at one end of the junction differs from germline and may be a read error. This chain joins TRBV20-1 and TRBJ2-1; 8 bases are a match to TRBD2. The CDR3 contains 15 residues. Germline CDR1 and CDR2: DFQATT and SNEGSKA (reference sequence). The CDR3 here is CRARVVSGGDNEQFF. In DNA, the CDR3 is TGCAGAGCTAGAGTAGTGAGCGGGGGTGACAATGAGCAGTTCTTC.

The rearrangement uses TRBV27 and TRBJ2-5; TRBD2 agrees at 7 bases. V was pared by 7 bases and J by 3 bases, with 5 bases of the junction left unmatched. Germline CDR1 reads MNHEY; CDR2 reads SMNVEV (reference sequence). The CDR3 is 13 amino acids. Here the CDR3 DNA reads TGTGCCAGCACCACTGCGGGAGAAGAGACCCAGTACTTC. Protein sequence: CASTTAGEETQYF.

In its sample, this clonotype was seen a few times. The chain combines TRBV5-1 with TRBJ2-1; perhaps TRBD1 as D (5 bases). Germline assignment: CDR1 SGHRS and CDR2 YFSETQ. The CDR3 consists of 14 residues. With 1 base removed from V and 5 bases from J, the gap between germline ends came to 10 bases. The CDR3 is CASSLTAGNNEQFF. The CDR3 DNA sequence: TGCGCCAGCAGCTTGACGGCAGGGAACAATGAGCAGTTCTTC.

This clonotype was counted many times. The chain employs TRBV12-3 or TRBV12-4 and TRBJ2-1; 7 bases match TRBD2. With 6 bases clipped from V and 3 bases from J, the junction kept 5 bases outside the gene matches. CDR3 size: 14 residues. CDR3 DNA sequence: TGTGCCAGCAGGAAGAGCGGGGTCTACAATGAGCAGTTCTTC. Amino acid sequence: CASRKSGVYNEQFF.